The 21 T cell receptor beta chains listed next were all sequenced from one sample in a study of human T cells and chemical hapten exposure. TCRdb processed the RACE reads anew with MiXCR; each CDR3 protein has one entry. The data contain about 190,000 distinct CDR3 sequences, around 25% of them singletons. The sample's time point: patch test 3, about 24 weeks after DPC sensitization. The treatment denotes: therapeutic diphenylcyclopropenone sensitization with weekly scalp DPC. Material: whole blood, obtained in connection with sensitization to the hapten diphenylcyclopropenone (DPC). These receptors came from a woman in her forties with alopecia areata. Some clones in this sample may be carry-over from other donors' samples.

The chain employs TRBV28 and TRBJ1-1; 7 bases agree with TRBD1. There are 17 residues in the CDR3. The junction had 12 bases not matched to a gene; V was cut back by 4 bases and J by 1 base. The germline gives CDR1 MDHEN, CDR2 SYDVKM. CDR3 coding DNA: TGTGCCAGCAGTTCTGCCCCAGGGGGTGCCCGGAACACTGAAGCTTTCTTT. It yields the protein CASSSAPGGARNTEAFF. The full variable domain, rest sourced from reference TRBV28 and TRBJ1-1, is DVKVTQSSRYLVKRTGEKVFLECVQDMDHENMFWYRQDPGLGLRLIYFSYDVKMKEKGDIPEGYSVSREKKERFSLILESASTNQTSMYLCASSSAPGGARNTEAFFGQGTRLTVV.

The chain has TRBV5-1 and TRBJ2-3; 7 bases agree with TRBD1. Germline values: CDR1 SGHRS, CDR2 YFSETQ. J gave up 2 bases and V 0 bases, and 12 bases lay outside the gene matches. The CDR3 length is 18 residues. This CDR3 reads CASSLASGTADLTDTQYF. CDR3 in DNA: TGCGCCAGCAGCTTGGCGTCAGGGACAGCAGACCTCACAGATACGCAGTATTTT.

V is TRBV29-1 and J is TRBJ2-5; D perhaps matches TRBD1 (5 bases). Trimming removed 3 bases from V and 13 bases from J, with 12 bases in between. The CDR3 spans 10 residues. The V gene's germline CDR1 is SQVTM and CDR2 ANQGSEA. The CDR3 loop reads CSVEQGNRYF. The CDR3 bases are TGCAGCGTTGAGCAGGGCAATCGGTACTTC.

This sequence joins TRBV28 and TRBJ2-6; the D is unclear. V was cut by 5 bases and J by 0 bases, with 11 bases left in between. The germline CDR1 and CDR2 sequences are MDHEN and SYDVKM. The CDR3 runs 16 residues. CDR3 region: CASSIGDVSGANVLTF. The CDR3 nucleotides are TGTGCCAGCAGTATCGGCGACGTCTCTGGGGCCAACGTCCTGACTTTC.

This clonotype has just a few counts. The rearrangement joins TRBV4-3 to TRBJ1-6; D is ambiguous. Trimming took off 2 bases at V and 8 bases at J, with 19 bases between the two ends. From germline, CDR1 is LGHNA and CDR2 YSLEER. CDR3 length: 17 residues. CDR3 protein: CASSQPNTTPRDSPLHF. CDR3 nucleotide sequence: TGCGCCAGCAGCCAACCTAACACCACCCCCCGAGATTCACCCCTCCACTTT.

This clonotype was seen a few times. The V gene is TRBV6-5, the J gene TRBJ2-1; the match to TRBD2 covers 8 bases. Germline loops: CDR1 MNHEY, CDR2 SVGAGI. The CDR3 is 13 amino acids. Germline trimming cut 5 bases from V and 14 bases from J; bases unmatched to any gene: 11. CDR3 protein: CASSSRTSHFEFF. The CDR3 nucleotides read TGTGCCAGCAGTAGCCGGACTAGCCACTTTGAGTTCTTC.

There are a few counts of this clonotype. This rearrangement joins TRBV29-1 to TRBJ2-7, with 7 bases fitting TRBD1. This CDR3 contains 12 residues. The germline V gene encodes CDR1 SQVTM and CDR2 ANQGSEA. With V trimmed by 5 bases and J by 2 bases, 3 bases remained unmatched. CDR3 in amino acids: CSVQGDAYEQYF. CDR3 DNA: TGCAGCGTTCAGGGGGATGCCTACGAGCAGTACTTC.

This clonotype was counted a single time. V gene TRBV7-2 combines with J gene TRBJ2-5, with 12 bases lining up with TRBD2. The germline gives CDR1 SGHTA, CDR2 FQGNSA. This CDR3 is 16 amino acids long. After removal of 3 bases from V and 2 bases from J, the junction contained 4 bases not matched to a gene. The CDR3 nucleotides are TGTGCCAGCAGCTTGGCCCTAGCGGGGGGGCAAGAGACCCAGTACTTC. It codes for CASSLALAGGQETQYF.

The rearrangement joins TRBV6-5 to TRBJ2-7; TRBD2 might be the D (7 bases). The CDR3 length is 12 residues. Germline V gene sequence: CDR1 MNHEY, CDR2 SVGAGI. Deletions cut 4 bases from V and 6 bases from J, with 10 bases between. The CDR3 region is CASSLRGREQYF. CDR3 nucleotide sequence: TGTGCCAGCAGTTTGCGGGGGCGCGAGCAGTACTTC.

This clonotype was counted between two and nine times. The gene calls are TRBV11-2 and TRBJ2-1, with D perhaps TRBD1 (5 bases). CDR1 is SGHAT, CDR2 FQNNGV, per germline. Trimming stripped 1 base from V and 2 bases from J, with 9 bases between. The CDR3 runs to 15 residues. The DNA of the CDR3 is TGTGCCAGCAGCTTAGGACTGGGGCCCTACAATGAGCAGTTCTTC. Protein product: CASSLGLGPYNEQFF.

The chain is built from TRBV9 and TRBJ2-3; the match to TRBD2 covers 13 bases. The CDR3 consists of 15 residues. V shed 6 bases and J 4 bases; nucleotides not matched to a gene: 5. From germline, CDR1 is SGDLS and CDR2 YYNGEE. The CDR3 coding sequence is TGTGCCAGCACCAGGACTAGCGGGAGCTCAGATACGCAGTATTTT. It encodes CASTRTSGSSDTQYF.

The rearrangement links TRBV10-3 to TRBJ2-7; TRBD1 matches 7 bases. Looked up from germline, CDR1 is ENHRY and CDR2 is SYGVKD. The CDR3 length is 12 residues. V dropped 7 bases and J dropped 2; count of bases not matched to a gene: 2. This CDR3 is CAIKGGPYEQYF. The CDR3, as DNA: TGTGCCATCAAAGGGGGCCCCTACGAGCAGTACTTC.

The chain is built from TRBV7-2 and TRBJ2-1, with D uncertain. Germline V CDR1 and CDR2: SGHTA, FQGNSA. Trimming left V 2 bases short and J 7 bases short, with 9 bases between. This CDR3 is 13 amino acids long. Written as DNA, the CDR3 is TGTGCCAGCAGCTTATTCAGGATAAATGAGCAGTTCTTC. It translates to CASSLFRINEQFF. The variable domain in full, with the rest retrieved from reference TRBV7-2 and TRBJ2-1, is GAGVSQSPSNKVTEKGKDVELRCDPISGHTALYWYRQSLGQGLEFLIYFQGNSAPDKSGLPSDRFSAERTGGSVSTLTIQRTQQEDSAVYLCASSLFRINEQFFGPGTRLTVL.

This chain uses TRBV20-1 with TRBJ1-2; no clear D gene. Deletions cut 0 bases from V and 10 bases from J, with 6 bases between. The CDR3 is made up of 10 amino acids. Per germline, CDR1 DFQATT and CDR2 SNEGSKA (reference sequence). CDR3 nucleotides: TGCAGTGCTAGAGATCTTGACTACACCTTC. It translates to CSARDLDYTF.

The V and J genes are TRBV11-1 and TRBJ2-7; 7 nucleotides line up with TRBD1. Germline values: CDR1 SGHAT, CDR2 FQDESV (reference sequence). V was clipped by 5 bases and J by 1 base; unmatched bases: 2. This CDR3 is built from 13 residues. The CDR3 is CASSTGQSYEQYF. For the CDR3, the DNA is TGTGCCAGCAGCACGGGACAGTCCTACGAGCAGTACTTC. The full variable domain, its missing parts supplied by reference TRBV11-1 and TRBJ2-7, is EAEVAQSPRYKITEKSQAVAFWCDPISGHATLYWYRQILGQGPELLVQFQDESVVDDSQLPKDRFSAERLKGVDSTLKIQPAELGDSAMYLCASSTGQSYEQYFGPGTRLTVT.

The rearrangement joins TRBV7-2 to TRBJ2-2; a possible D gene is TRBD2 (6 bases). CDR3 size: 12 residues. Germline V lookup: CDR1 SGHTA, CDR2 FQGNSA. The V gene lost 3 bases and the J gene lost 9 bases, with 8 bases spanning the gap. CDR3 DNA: TGTGCCAGCAGCTTCGGCGGGAGGGAGCTGTTTTTT. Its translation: CASSFGGRELFF.

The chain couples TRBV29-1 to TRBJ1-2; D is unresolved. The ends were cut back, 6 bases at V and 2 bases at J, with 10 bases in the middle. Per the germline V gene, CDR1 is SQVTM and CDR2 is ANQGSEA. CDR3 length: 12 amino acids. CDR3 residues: CSVEQENYGYTF. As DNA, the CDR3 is TGCAGCGTAGAGCAGGAAAACTATGGCTACACCTTC. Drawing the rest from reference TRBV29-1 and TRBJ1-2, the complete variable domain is SAVISQKPSRDICQRGTSLTIQCQVDSQVTMMFWYRQQPGQSLTLIATANQGSEATYESGFVIDKFPISRPNLTFSTLTVSNMSPEDSSIYLCSVEQENYGYTFGSGTRLTVV.

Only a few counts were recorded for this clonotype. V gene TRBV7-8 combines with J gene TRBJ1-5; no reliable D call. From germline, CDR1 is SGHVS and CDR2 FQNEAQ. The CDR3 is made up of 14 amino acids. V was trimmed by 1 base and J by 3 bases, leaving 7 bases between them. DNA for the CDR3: TGTGCCAGCAGCTTAGACTCAATCAATCAGCCCCAGCATTTT. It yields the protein CASSLDSINQPQHF.

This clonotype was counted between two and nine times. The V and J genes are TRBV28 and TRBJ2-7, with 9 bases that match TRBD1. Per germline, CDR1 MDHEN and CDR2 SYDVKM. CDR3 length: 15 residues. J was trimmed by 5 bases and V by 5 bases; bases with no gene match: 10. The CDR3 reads CASSPPRDRVHEQYF. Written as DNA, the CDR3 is TGTGCCAGCAGTCCCCCCCGGGACAGGGTTCACGAGCAGTACTTC.

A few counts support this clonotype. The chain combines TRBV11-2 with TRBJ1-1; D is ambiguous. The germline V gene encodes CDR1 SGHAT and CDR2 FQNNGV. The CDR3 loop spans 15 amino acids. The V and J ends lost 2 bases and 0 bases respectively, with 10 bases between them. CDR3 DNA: TGTGCCAGCAGCTTAAATAAGGATATGAACACTGAAGCTTTCTTT. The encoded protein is CASSLNKDMNTEAFF.

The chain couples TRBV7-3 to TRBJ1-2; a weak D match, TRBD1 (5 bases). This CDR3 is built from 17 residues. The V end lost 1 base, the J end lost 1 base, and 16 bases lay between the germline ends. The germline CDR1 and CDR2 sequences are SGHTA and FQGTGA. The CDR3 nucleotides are TGTGCCAGCAGCTTAAAAGGACGGGACCTTATTAACTATGGCTACACCTTC. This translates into CASSLKGRDLINYGYTF. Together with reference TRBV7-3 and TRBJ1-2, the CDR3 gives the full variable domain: GAGVSQTPSNKVTEKGKYVELRCDPISGHTALYWYRQSLGQGPEFLIYFQGTGAADDSGLPNDRFFAVRPEGSVSTLKIQRTERGDSAVYLCASSLKGRDLINYGYTFGSGTRLTVV.